Detailed here is one T cell receptor beta chain. Antigen: not known. Participants with HIV, all of them, were treated in the United States. These data originate in a study of long-term antiretroviral therapy in people with HIV. Broader study findings: HIV repertoires spanned narrower CDR3 length ranges than controls.

Deletions cut 0 bases from V and 2 bases from J, with 11 bases between. The CDR3 length is 15 residues. Germline V gene sequence: CDR1 MNHEY, CDR2 SVGAGI. At survey level, the immunoSEQ assay was run in its v3.0 version. Sequencing targeted roughly 35,000-55,000 T-cell genomes per sample. Sequencing used immunoSEQ multiplex PCR; TCRdb keeps in-frame clones, though not all of them. The table has about 27,000 clones, 75% to 85% seen once. Sequenced material: unsorted PBMCs, taken 0.5 years after starting antiretroviral therapy. V is TRBV6-5 and J is TRBJ2-7, with D uncertain. This receptor was taken from a woman between 40 and 55 years old with HIV. Written as DNA, the CDR3 is TGTGCCAGCAGTTACTCGGACCGTGGACCCTACGAGCAGTACTTC. It codes for CASSYSDRGPYEQYF.